The clone carrying this T cell receptor beta chain was counted at least ten times. The target antigen is unknown. These data originate in a study of T cells in Graves' hyperthyroidism and ophthalmopathy. It was RNA transcripts that yielded the amplified TCR beta CDR3 regions. A first-round RT-PCR of the TCR CDR3 used the HTBI primer set. Using its own MiXCR run on the multiplex PCR reads, TCRdb lists one record per CDR3 protein. The repertoire holds 500,000 to 750,000 distinct CDR3 sequences, with around 14% as singletons. Findings of the study overall: Model predictions of ophthalmopathy came a median around 7.1 months before onset. Most thyroid clonotypes expanded above 0.001 were also detected in blood.

Trimming pared 5 bases from V and 7 bases from J, leaving 11 bases between. This CDR3 is 12 amino acids long. CDR1 and CDR2 from the germline V gene are MNHEY and SVGEGT. The chain uses TRBV6-2 or TRBV6-3 and TRBJ1-2; D ambiguous. This TCR was recovered from a woman between 18 and 30 years old with Graves' ophthalmopathy. The material sequenced was blood. The CDR3 loop is CASSQLLGGYTF. CDR3 coding DNA: TGTGCCAGCAGTCAGCTCTTAGGTGGCTACACCTTC.